The entry below describes one TCR beta chain. Participants had their cohort set by participant-reported clinical history. This record belongs to a study of blood T cell repertoires in COVID-19. Whole-study context: PBMCs, B-cell-depleted T cells, or T cells were the source of the cDNA or gDNA that made up the material.

After removal of 2 bases from V and 5 bases from J, the junction contained 3 bases not matched to a gene. Germline V gene sequence: CDR1 SGHAT, CDR2 FQNNGV. The CDR3 runs 13 residues. Assay used: immunoSEQ multiplex PCR; TCRdb lists only in-frame clones, some missing. Here the sample spans roughly 150,000 clones, approximately 82% being singletons. The sequenced sample consisted of PBMCs or T cells enriched from blood (not recorded which). This receptor was identified in a man aged 55 to 70 who had recovered from COVID-19. This sequence joins TRBV11-2 and TRBJ2-7; TRBD1 agrees at 7 bases. DNA of the CDR3: TGTGCCAGCAGCTTACGAACAGGGGACGAGCAGTACTTC. This codes for CASSLRTGDEQYF.